This entry features one T cell receptor beta chain sequence. Its specificity is not known. Unique molecular identifiers were incorporated when the TCRbeta library was constructed. TCRdb redid the calling of the PCR reads with MiXCR, one entry per CDR3 protein. The table has roughly 350,000 distinct CDR3 sequences, around 16% seen once. CDR1 and CDR2 from the germline V gene are LGHDT and YNNKEL (reference sequence). V lost 4 bases, J lost 5 bases, and 8 bases stayed unmatched. This CDR3 comprises 15 residues. The data are from a study of T-cell reconstitution after alpha-beta-depleted transplantation in children. General study points: Several hundred rapidly expanded clones from non-depleted graft cells reportedly supplied alpha-beta T cells about two months post-transplant. A year had passed since transplant, and T-cell counts and diversity by then came mostly from newly produced T cells. In some patients, recipient T cells and intrathymic progenitors surviving conditioning explained high day-60 diversity.

This sequence was found in a male patient aged 2-15 years who had a stem cell transplant for acute lymphoblastic leukemia, so the T cells may come from the graft donor. Sample: PBMCs, mostly from graft donor cells, taken 360 days after TCRalphabeta/CD19-depleted stem cell transplant. This sequence joins TRBV3-1 and TRBJ2-1, with 7 bases that match TRBD2. CDR3 residues: CASSRSGIGDNEQFF. The DNA for the CDR3 is TGTGCCAGCAGCCGGAGCGGGATAGGGGACAATGAGCAGTTCTTC.